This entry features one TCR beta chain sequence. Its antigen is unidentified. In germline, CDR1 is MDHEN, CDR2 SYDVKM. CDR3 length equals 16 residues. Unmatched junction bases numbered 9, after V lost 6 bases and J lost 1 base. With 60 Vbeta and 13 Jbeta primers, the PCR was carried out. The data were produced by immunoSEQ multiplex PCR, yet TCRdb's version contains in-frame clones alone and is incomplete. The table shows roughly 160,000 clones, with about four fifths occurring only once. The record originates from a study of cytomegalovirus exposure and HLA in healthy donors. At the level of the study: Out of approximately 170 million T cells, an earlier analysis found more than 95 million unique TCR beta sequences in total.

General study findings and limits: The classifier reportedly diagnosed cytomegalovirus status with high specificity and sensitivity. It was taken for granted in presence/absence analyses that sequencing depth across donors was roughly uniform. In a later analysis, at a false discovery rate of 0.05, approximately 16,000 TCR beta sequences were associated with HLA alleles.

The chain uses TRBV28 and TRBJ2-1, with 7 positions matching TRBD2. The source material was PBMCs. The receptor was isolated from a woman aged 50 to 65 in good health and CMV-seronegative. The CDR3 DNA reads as TGTGCCAGCAGCCCCAGACTAGCCAATTCCTACAATGAGCAGTTCTTC. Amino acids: CASSPRLANSYNEQFF.